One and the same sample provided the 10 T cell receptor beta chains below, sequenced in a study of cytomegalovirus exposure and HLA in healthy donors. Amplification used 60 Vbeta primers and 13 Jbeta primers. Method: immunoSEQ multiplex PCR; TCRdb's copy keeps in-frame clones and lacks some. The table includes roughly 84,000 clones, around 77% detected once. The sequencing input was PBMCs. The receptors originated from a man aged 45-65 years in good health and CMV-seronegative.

CDR3 protein: CASSRGARDRGETQYF. For the CDR3, the DNA is TGTGCCAGTAGTAGGGGAGCCCGGGACAGGGGGGAGACCCAGTACTTC. The chain is built from TRBV19 and TRBJ2-5; TRBD1 agrees at 11 bases. The CDR3 has 16 amino acids. Looked up from germline, CDR1 is LNHDA and CDR2 is SQIVND (reference sequence). Trimming took 4 bases from V and 5 from J; bases not matched to a gene: 9.

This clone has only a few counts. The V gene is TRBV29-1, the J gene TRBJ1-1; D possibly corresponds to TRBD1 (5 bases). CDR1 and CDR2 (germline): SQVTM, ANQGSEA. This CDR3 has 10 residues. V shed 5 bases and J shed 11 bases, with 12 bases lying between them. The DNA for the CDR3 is TGCAGCGTTTGGCAGGGTCGGGCTTTCTTT. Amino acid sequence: CSVWQGRAFF.

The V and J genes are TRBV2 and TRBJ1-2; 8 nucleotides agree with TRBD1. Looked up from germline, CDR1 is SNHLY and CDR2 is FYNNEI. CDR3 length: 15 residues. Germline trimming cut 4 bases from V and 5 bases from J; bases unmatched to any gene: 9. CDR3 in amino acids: CASSGRQGYAYGYTF. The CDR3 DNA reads TGTGCCAGCAGTGGGAGACAGGGGTATGCGTATGGCTACACCTTC.

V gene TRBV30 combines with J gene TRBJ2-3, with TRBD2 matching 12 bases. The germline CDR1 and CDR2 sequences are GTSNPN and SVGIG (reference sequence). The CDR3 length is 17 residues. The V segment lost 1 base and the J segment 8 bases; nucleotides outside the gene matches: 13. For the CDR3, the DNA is TGTGCCTGGAGTGCTTCTAGCGGGGGGGCCTCCTTCCGTACGCAGTATTTT. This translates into CAWSASSGGASFRTQYF.

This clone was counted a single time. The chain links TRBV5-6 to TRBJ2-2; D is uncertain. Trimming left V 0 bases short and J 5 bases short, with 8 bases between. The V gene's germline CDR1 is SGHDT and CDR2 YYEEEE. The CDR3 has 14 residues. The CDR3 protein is CASSLVPETGELFF. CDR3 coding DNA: TGTGCCAGCAGCTTGGTTCCAGAAACCGGGGAGCTGTTTTTT.

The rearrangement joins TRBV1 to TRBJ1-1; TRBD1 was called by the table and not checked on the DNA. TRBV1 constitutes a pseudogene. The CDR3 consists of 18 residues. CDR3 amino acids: CTSSQPPRHFRVNTEAFF. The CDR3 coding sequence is TGCACCAGCAGCCAACCACCAAGACACTTCAGGGTTAACACTGAAGCTTTCTTT.

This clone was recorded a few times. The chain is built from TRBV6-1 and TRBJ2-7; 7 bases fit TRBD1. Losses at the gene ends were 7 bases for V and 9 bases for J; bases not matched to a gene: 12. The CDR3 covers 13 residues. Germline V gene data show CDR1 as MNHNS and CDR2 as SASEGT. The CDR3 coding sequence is TGTGCCAGCACACTCGGGACAGCTTCAGTGCAGTACTTC. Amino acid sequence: CASTLGTASVQYF.

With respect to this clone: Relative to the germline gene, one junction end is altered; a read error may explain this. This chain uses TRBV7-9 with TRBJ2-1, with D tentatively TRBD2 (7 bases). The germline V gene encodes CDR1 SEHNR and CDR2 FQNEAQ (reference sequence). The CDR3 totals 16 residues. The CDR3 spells CSSSLVRGAERNEQFF. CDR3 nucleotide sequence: TGTTCCAGCAGCTTAGTACGGGGGGCCGAGCGTAATGAGCAGTTCTTC.

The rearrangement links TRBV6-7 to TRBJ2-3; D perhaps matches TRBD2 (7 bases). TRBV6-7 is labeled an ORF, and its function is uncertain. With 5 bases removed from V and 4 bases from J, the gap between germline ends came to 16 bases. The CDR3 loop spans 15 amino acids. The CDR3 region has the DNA TGTGCCAGCAGTGCCCGGGGGGCTTGCGCAGATACGCAGTATTTT. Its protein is CASSARGACADTQYF.

CDR3 in DNA: TGTGCCAGCAGTCGGGGAGAGGGCGGTTCACCCCTCCACTTT. Translation gives CASSRGEGGSPLHF. The V and J genes are TRBV11-3 and TRBJ1-6; no firm D call. The CDR3 covers 14 residues. The V gene lost 6 bases and the J gene lost 9 bases, with 15 bases spanning the gap. Germline lookup yields CDR1 SGHNT and CDR2 YENEEA.